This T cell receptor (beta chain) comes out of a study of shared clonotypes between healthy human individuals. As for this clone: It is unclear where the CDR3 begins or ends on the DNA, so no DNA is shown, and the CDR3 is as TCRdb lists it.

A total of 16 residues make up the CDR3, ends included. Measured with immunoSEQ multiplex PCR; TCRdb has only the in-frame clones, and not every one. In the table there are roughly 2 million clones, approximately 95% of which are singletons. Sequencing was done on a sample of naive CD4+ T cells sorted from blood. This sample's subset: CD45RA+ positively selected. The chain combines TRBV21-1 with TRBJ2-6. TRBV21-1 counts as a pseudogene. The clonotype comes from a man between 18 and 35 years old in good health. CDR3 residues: CASSRPWGSGANVLTF.